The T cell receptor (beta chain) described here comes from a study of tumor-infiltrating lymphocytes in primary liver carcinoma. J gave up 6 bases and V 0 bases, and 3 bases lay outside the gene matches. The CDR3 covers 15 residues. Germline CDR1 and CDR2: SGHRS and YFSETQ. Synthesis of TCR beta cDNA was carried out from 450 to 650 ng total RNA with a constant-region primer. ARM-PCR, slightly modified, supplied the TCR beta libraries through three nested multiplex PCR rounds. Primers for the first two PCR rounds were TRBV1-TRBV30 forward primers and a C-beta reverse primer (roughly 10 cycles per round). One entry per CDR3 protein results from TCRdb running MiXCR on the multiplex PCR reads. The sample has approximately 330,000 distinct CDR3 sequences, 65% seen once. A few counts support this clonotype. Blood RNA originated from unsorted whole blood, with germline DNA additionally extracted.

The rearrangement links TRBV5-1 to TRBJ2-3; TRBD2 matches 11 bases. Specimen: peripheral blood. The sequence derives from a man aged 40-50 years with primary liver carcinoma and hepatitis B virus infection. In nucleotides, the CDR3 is TGCGCCAGCAGCTTGGAACTAGCGGGAGAGGATACGCAGTATTTT. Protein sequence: CASSLELAGEDTQYF.